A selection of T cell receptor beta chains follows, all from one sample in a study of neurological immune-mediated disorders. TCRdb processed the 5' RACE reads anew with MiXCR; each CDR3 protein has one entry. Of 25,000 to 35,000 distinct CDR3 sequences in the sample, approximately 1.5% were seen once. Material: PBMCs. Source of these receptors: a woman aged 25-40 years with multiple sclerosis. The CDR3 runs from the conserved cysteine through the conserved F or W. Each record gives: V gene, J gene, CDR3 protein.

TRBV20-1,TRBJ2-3,CSVPSSGVTDTQYF
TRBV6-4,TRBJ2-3,CASTGLVPDTQYF
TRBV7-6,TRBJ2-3,CASSRGQGADTQYF
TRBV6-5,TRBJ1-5,CASATGSNQPQHF
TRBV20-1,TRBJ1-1,CSASDNSPLSNTEAFF
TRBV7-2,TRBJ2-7,CASSQGSGAGEQYF
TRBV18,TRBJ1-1,CASSPSGDMNTEAFF
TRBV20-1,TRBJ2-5,CSALRGGTQETQYF
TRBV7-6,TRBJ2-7,CASSPLTGSVDEQYF
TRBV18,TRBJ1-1,CASSPGAKTEAFF
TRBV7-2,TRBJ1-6,CASSAGHLGSPLHF
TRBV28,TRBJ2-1,CASSLGVSGGNEQFF
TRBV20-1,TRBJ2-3,CSAPAGPITDTQYF
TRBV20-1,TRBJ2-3,CSAREERGANTQYF
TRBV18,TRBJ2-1,CASSRTEANEQFF
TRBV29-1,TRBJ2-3,CSVGTGTSGSTQYF
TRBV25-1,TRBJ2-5,CASSGHRAGETQYF
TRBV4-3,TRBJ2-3,CASSQDTRTDTQYF
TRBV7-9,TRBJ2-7,CAARVTSYYEQYF
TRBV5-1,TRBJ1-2,CASSDGQGNYGYTF
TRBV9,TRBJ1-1,CASSVAGENTEAFF
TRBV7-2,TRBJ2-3,CASSPSSGQVTQYF
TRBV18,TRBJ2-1,CASSPVSQPRNTEQFF
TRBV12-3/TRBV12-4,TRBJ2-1,CASSLQGLAGGHGYNEQFF
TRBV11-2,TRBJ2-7,CASSLGWQGAHEQYF
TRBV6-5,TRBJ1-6,CASRRTGLTSPLHF
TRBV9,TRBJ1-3,CASSVETYGNTIYF
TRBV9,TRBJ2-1,CASSASGGAGNEQFF
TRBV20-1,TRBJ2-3,CSARVGGSLRTDTQYF
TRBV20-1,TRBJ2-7,CSAPPTEGYYEQYF
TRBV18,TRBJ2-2,CASSPRGDNGELFF
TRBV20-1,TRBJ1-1,CSAPGQRNTEAFF
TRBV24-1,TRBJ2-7,CATSELGYEQYF
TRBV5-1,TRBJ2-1,CASSSTSGSLYNEQFF
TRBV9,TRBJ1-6,CASSVAGTVDSPLHF
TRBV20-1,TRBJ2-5,CSAGQGSPETQYF
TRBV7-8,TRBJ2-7,CASSLRRERGPYEQYF
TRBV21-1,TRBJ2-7,CAGMTGYSYEQYF
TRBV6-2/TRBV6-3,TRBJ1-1,CASSYTADRSTEAFF
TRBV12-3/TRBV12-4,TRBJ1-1,CASSRTGGKENTEAFF
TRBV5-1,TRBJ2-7,CASSLNTGTGTYEQYF
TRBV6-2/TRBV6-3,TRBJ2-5,CASSYGHTAETQYF
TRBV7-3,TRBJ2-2,CASSLTGGHTGELFF
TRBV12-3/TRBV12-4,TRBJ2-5,CASRVGLGETQYF
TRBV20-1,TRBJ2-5,CSARAGSGGQGTQYF
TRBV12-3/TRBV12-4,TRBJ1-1,CASRSRGGSTEAFF
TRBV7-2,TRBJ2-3,CASSYGGARTDTQYF
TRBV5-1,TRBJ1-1,CASSIRDRNTEAFF
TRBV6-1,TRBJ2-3,CASSVLSGGRDTQYF
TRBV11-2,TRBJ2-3,CASTMLGGGDDTQYF
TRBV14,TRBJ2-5,CASSLGGWETQYF
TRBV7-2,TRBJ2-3,CASSRDRVSTDTQYF
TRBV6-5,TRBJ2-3,CASSTSSRIAGLTDTQYF
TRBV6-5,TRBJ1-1,CATSGFDSMNTEAFF
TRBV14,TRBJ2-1,CASSSGLAGVHEQFF
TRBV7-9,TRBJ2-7,CAGPGGVYEQYF
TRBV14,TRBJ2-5,CASSQGFFLGETQYF